Included here is one T cell receptor (beta chain) sequence, with context. These data belong to a study of Ad26.COV2.S vaccination and SARS-CoV-2 variants. The overall study: Into the muscle, Ad26.COV2.S was dosed once or twice, 56 days apart.

Sample treatment: 19 received Ad26.COV2.S at low or high dose, single or two shots; 5 received placebo; per-sample allocation not given. The samples were gathered on day 63 after the first injection of vaccine or placebo. TCRdb's table, derived via immunoSEQ multiplex PCR, lists solely in-frame clones and lacks some. Among over 400,000 clones listed, around 91% were seen once. The CDR3 spans 13 residues. V shed 5 bases, J shed 4 bases, and the junction held 3 bases outside the gene matches. The J gene is TRBJ2-7, the V gene TRBV12-3 or TRBV12-4; 9 nucleotides line up with TRBD1. The specimen was peripheral blood, collected in a trial of Ad26.COV2.S vaccine versus placebo. This sequence originates from a person aged 18 to 59 who received the Ad26.COV2.S COVID-19 vaccine or a placebo. The CDR3 bases are TGTGCCAGCAGTCGGGACAGGGAATACGAGCAGTACTTC. Translating gives CASSRDREYEQYF.